The following is a T cell receptor (beta chain) sequence with its context. What it recognizes is unknown. This entry belongs to a study of shared clonotypes between healthy human individuals. At the level of the study: Per-donor plates numbered three CD4 naive, three CD4 memory, two CD8 naive and one CD8 memory. Overall study results and limits: Large depth notwithstanding, sorted-subset sequencing proved incomplete by rarefaction. Clonotypes not shared had lower generation probabilities than those common to all four donors.

Data came from immunoSEQ multiplex PCR; TCRdb stores just in-frame clones and leaves some out. The table has about 2.1 million clones, 80% to 95% seen once. V lost 5 bases and J lost 9; bases outside the gene matches: 11. CDR3 size: 15 residues. The germline CDR1 and CDR2 sequences are LNHDA and SQIVND (reference sequence). Terminally differentiated effector memory CD45RA+ cells were excluded by CCR7 positive selection of CD45RO-negative cells. Donors were healthy HIV-negative adults without recent acute infections or vaccinations. The TCR comes from a young man in good health. Some clones in this sample may be carry-over from other donors' samples. Material: naive CD8+ T cells from PBMCs. V gene TRBV19 combines with J gene TRBJ2-1; 9 bases map to TRBD2. The CDR3 is CASSPRRGSGGEQFF. In DNA, the CDR3 is TGTGCCAGTAGTCCGCGCCGCGGTAGCGGGGGTGAGCAGTTCTTC.